These T cell receptor beta chains were read from a single sample in a study of blood T cell repertoires in COVID-19. Sequencing used immunoSEQ multiplex PCR; TCRdb keeps in-frame clones, though not all of them. The sample includes some 140,000 clones, about 80% of them seen just once. The sequencing sample was made of peripheral blood. These receptors all stem from a woman between 55 and 75 years old with COVID-19, enrolled during active disease. CDR3s include the opening cysteine and the closing phenylalanine or tryptophan. The D gene is left open where the match is weak. A row's size may be missing; if present it is once, few, many or a size class.

j_call v_call d_call clone_size cdr3_nt cdr3_aa
TRBJ1-2 TRBV10-1 - - TGCGCCAGCAGTCCAGAACCCAACTATGGCTACACCTTC CASSPEPNYGYTF
TRBJ2-1 TRBV11-1 - - TGTGCCAGCAGCTTAGCGATGAGCGGTTACAATGAGCAGTTCTTC CASSLAMSGYNEQFF
TRBJ1-5 TRBV24-1 - - TGTGCCACCAGTGATCACAGGGTCAATCAGCCCCAGCATTTT CATSDHRVNQPQHF
TRBJ2-4 TRBV6-5 - - TGTGCCAGCGCCCAGGGGGGATCAGGCAAAAACATTCAGTACTTC CASAQGGSGKNIQYF
TRBJ1-2 TRBV6-1 - once TGTGCCAGCAGTGAGGGCAGGAATTATGGCTACACCTTC CASSEGRNYGYTF
TRBJ1-1 TRBV7-3 - - TGTGCCAGCAGCCCCCGGGTAGGCTCTGAAGCTTTCTTT CASSPRVGSEAFF
TRBJ2-7 TRBV5-8 - - TGTGCCAGCAGCCACTACGAGCAGTACTTC CASSHYEQYF
TRBJ2-1 TRBV5-4 TRBD2 - TGTGCCAGCAGTCCACCCGGGACTAGCGGGCACAATGAGCAGTTCTTC CASSPPGTSGHNEQFF
TRBJ2-3 TRBV7-3 TRBD2 - TGTGCCAGCAGCTTAGAACTAGCGGGTAGTACGCAGTATTTT CASSLELAGSTQYF
TRBJ1-5 TRBV6-1 - - TGTGCCAGCAGTGATAATCCCGGGACACTTAATCAGCCCCAGCATTTT CASSDNPGTLNQPQHF
TRBJ1-2 TRBV25-1 TRBD1 - TGTGCCAGCAGTGAAGGACAGGGTGGCCTCAACTATGGCTACACCTTC CASSEGQGGLNYGYTF
TRBJ2-3 TRBV4-2 - few TGTGCCAGCAGCCCGGGGGCGGGGGACACAGATACGCAGTATTTT CASSPGAGDTDTQYF
TRBJ1-1 TRBV29-1 TRBD1 - TGCAGCGTTGAAGGGACAGGGGAAAAGGGTAATCCAGCTTTCTTT CSVEGTGEKGNPAFF
TRBJ2-3 TRBV7-6 - few TGTGCCAGCAGTTACGACAACACAGATACGCAGTATTTT CASSYDNTDTQYF
TRBJ1-4 TRBV19 TRBD1 few TGTGCCAGTAATTTTGGACAGGGGAATGCTGAAAAACTGTTTTTT CASNFGQGNAEKLFF
TRBJ2-3 TRBV5-1 TRBD2 few TGCGCCAGCAGCTTGGGTCGCGGGGGGGCAGATACGCAGTATTTT CASSLGRGGADTQYF
TRBJ2-5 TRBV7-6 - - TGTGCCAGCAGTCAGGATCCGGAGTGGGGGAGGGAGACCCAGTACTTC CASSQDPEWGRETQYF
TRBJ1-1 TRBV18 TRBD1 - TGTGCCAGCTCACTCCTGGACAGGGCAGGCACTGAAGCTTTCTTT CASSLLDRAGTEAFF
TRBJ2-2 TRBV3-1/TRBV3-2 TRBD2 - TGTGCCAGCAGCCAACGGGGAAGCGGGGGGGCCCGGGAGCTGTTTTTT CASSQRGSGGARELFF
TRBJ1-3 TRBV29-1 TRBD1 - TGCAGCGGACTTCGACAGGGGGCTGGAAACACCATATATTTT CSGLRQGAGNTIYF
TRBJ1-2 TRBV5-1 - - TGCGCCAGCAGCTCCCTGTCGGGGTCTTCAGTCTATGGCTACACCTTC CASSSLSGSSVYGYTF
TRBJ1-5 TRBV5-5 - - TGTGCCAGCAGCTTGGATGGGGGCCCCAATCAGCCCCAGCATTTT CASSLDGGPNQPQHF
TRBJ1-5 TRBV19 TRBD1 - TGTGCCAGTAGTGTTGGGACAGGGGGCGGTCAGCCCCAGCATTTT CASSVGTGGGQPQHF
TRBJ2-1 TRBV19 TRBD1 - TGTGCCAGTAGGGGGAGGACAGGGAGCAATGAGCAGTTCTTC CASRGRTGSNEQFF
TRBJ1-4 TRBV6-5 TRBD1 - TGTGCCAGCAGTCACAGGGGAACCCATGAAAAACTGTTTTTT CASSHRGTHEKLFF
TRBJ1-1 TRBV11-2 TRBD1 - TGTGCCAGCAGCCGCCCGACAGGGGCCTACACTGAAGCTTTCTTT CASSRPTGAYTEAFF
TRBJ1-4 TRBV14 - - TGTGCCAGCAGCTTCAGTAATGAAAAACTGTTTTTT CASSFSNEKLFF
TRBJ1-1 TRBV18 - - TGTGCCAGCTCACCAGGGGGGGATTACACTGAAGCTTTCTTT CASSPGGDYTEAFF
TRBJ2-1 TRBV5-6 - - TGTGCCAGCAGCTTGGTTGCTCTAGCCTCCTACAATGAGCAGTTCTTC CASSLVALASYNEQFF
TRBJ1-1 TRBV7-7 - - TGTGCCAGCAGCTGGCAGGAGAACACTGAAGCTTTCTTT CASSWQENTEAFF
TRBJ2-7 TRBV14 TRBD2 - TGTGCCAGCAGCCCTAGCGGAGGGAGGGCCGGGTACGAGCAGTACTTC CASSPSGGRAGYEQYF
TRBJ1-2 TRBV20-1 - - TGCAGTGCTAGTGATGTGAGAGCCGCTAACTATGGCTACACCTTC CSASDVRAANYGYTF
TRBJ2-3 TRBV10-3 - - TGTGCCATCAGTGTAGTGAGACAGGGAGACGGGAGGGCGGCAGATACGCAGTATTTT CAISVVRQGDGRAADTQYF
TRBJ2-1 TRBV19 - few TGTGCCAGTAGTAATAGCGGAGCAAGCTCCTACAATGAGCAGTTCTTC CASSNSGASSYNEQFF
TRBJ2-6 TRBV19 - - TGTGCCAGTTCGAGGTCTGGGGCCAACGTCCTGACTTTC CASSRSGANVLTF
TRBJ2-1 TRBV25-1 TRBD2 - TGTGCCAGCGGACTAGCGGGTACAAATGAGCAGTTCTTC CASGLAGTNEQFF
TRBJ2-1 TRBV29-1 - - TGCAGCGCTGGATACTCCGGGACACCGTACAATGAGCAGTTCTTC CSAGYSGTPYNEQFF
TRBJ2-7 TRBV2 TRBD2 - TGTGCCAGCTCGGGACTAGCGGGAGGGGGATCCTACGAGCAGTACTTC CASSGLAGGGSYEQYF
TRBJ1-2 TRBV6-1 - many TGTGCCAGCAGTGAAGCGCGAGGCCGCGTCTATGGCTACACCTTC CASSEARGRVYGYTF
TRBJ2-3 TRBV27 TRBD2 once TGTGCCAGCAGTTTAGGACTAGCTCCTGGCACAGATACGCAGTATTTT CASSLGLAPGTDTQYF